A selection of T cell receptor beta chains follows, all from one sample in a study of neurological immune-mediated disorders. TCRdb processed the 5' RACE reads anew with MiXCR; each CDR3 protein has one entry. The table lists 30,000 to 35,000 distinct CDR3 sequences, roughly 25% of them singletons. Sequenced sample: CD4+ T cells from blood. These receptor sequences come from a man aged 45-60 years with HTLV-1-associated myelopathy (HAM/TSP). Both conserved end residues are part of each CDR3. Each record gives: V gene, J gene, D gene, clone size, CDR3 DNA, CDR3 protein. The D gene is left open where the match is weak. Clone size is given for some rows only: seen once, a few or many times, or a class if the clone is expanded.

TRBV29-1	TRBJ1-1	TRBD1	many	TGCAGCGTCAAGACAGGGAAGTCCACTGAAGCTTTCTTT	CSVKTGKSTEAFF
TRBV5-1	TRBJ2-1	NA	once	TGCGCCAGCAGCCGCGACGGAGATGAGCAGTTCTTC	CASSRDGDEQFF
TRBV5-6	TRBJ2-7	NA	many	TGTGCCAGCAGCCCCTGGGGAGCGCCCTACGAGCAGTACTTC	CASSPWGAPYEQYF
TRBV20-1	TRBJ1-5	TRBD1	large	TGCAGTGCTACACCGGGGGCTACAGGGGGTCAGCCCCAGCATTTT	CSATPGATGGQPQHF
TRBV9	TRBJ2-2	NA	many	TGTGCCAGCAGCGGACCAGGGGCCGGGGAGCTGTTTTTT	CASSGPGAGELFF
TRBV20-1	TRBJ1-5	NA	many	TGCAGTGCTAGAGGAGGAGGCAATCAGCCCCAGCATTTT	CSARGGGNQPQHF
TRBV7-3	TRBJ2-3	NA	many	TGTGCCAGCAGCTTAGTCCCCCTAGGAGCAGATACGCAGTATTTT	CASSLVPLGADTQYF
TRBV7-2	TRBJ1-2	TRBD1	many	TGTGCCAGCAGCTTAGGAGGGACAGTCACTAACTATGGCTACACCTTC	CASSLGGTVTNYGYTF
TRBV5-5	TRBJ1-1	NA	medium-sized	TGTGCCAGCAGCTTGCAATGGGGGGCGTCCTCTATGAACACTGAAGCTTTCTTT	CASSLQWGASSMNTEAFF
TRBV11-2	TRBJ2-1	TRBD2	NA	TGTGCCAGCAGAAAACCAGGACTAGCGGGGAATGAGCAGTTCTTC	CASRKPGLAGNEQFF
TRBV11-2	TRBJ2-6	NA	few	TGTGCCAGCAGCTCGTCTAGGAGCTCTGGGGCCAACGTCCTGACTTTC	CASSSSRSSGANVLTF
TRBV25-1	TRBJ1-1	NA	NA	TGTGCCAGCAGTGAAACAGGCGAGAACACTGAAGCTTTCTTT	CASSETGENTEAFF
TRBV19	TRBJ2-7	TRBD2	many	TGTGCCAGTAGTATGGGGCGGACTAGCGGGGTTCCCTACGAGCAGTACTTC	CASSMGRTSGVPYEQYF
TRBV20-1	TRBJ1-6	NA	NA	TGCAGTGCACAACGGGAAGGGACGAATTCACCCCTCCACTTT	CSAQREGTNSPLHF
TRBV7-9	TRBJ2-3	NA	NA	TGTGCCAGCAGCTTAGGCCCCGGGACGCAGTATTTT	CASSLGPGTQYF
TRBV6-5	TRBJ1-2	NA	NA	TGTGCCAGCAGTCAGGGTCCCTCAACTAGTGGCTACACCTTC	CASSQGPSTSGYTF
TRBV20-1	TRBJ1-1	NA	NA	TGCAGTGCTACGCGGGGGATTGAGGATGAAGCTTTCTTT	CSATRGIEDEAFF
TRBV19	TRBJ2-6	NA	many	TGTGCCAGTACTGTTCTTCGGGGGACTGGGGCCAACGTCCTGACTTTC	CASTVLRGTGANVLTF
TRBV7-2	TRBJ1-6	NA	NA	TGTGCCAGCGGGGGCTATAATTCACCCCTCCACTTT	CASGGYNSPLHF
TRBV6-5	TRBJ2-3	TRBD2	NA	TGTGCCAGCAGACTTAGCGGGGGCACAGATACGCAGTATTTT	CASRLSGGTDTQYF
TRBV5-6	TRBJ2-2	NA	many	TGTGCCAGCAGCTTGGGGGGACTGATGTTCGTTGGGGAGCTGTTTTTT	CASSLGGLMFVGELFF
TRBV6-1	TRBJ1-2	NA	many	TGTGCCAGCAGTGAAGGTTGGGACAACTATGGCTACACCTTC	CASSEGWDNYGYTF
TRBV29-1	TRBJ2-7	TRBD2	NA	TGCAGCGTTGGGGGGGGTAGCGGCAACGAGCAGTACTTC	CSVGGGSGNEQYF
TRBV6-1	TRBJ1-5	NA	NA	TGTGCCAGCAGTTACGGTAATCATCCCCAGCATTTT	CASSYGNHPQHF
TRBV19	TRBJ2-1	NA	NA	TGTGCCAGTAGTACTATTCTGAGCCAGGGTACTGAGCAGTTCTTC	CASSTILSQGTEQFF
TRBV5-6	TRBJ2-1	TRBD2	many	TGTGCCAGCAGCTTCCGGACTAGCGGGGCCGGGAATGAGCAGTTCTTC	CASSFRTSGAGNEQFF
TRBV12-3/TRBV12-4	TRBJ1-1	NA	many	TGTGTCAGCAGCCACAGAATCATGAACACTGAAGCTTTCTTT	CVSSHRIMNTEAFF
TRBV4-1	TRBJ1-2	NA	many	TGCGCCAGCAGCCAAGAGGGGGGGATTGGGGCCTATGGCTACACCTTC	CASSQEGGIGAYGYTF
TRBV6-6	TRBJ2-5	NA	many	TGTGCCAGCAGTTACAGGCACGGGGCCTGGGAGACCCAGTACTTC	CASSYRHGAWETQYF